The sequence of this T cell receptor (beta chain) was determined in a study of lymphopenia after photon versus proton radiotherapy. Germline CDR1 reads LNHDA; CDR2 reads SQIVND (reference sequence). V was pared by 4 bases and J by 4 bases, with 4 bases of the junction left unmatched. The CDR3 contains 14 residues. Concerning this clone: Its antigen is not known.

Whole-study results and caveats: In patients who died, overall survival fell as post-nadir TCR diversity dropped more.

Data came from immunoSEQ multiplex PCR; TCRdb stores just in-frame clones and leaves some out. The sample includes around 28,000 clones, around 81% of them seen just once. The TCR comes from a man in his forties or fifties with gastric cancer. The genes are TRBV19 and TRBJ2-1; 7 bases match TRBD2. The sequenced sample was peripheral blood, obtained from a patient treated with photon-based radiotherapy. For the CDR3, the DNA is TGTGCCAGTAGTACGACTAGCATTTACAATGAGCAGTTCTTC. This sequence encodes CASSTTSIYNEQFF.